The rows below give T cell receptor beta chains drawn from one sample of a study of blood T cell repertoires in COVID-19. Generated by immunoSEQ multiplex PCR, the TCRdb table keeps only in-frame clones and is missing some. The sample lists some 340,000 clones, 90% occurring once. Sequenced material: PBMCs or T cells enriched from blood (not recorded which). These receptors were collected from a woman in her 30s who had been exposed to COVID-19. Both conserved end residues are part of each CDR3. Fields, in order: J gene, V gene, D gene, clone size, CDR3 protein, CDR3 DNA. A D gene is named only where the DNA matches it firmly. Some rows have no size entry. The others give once, few or many, or a class for an expanded clone.

TRBJ1-5,TRBV20-1,NA,NA,CSASRQGNNQPQHF,TGCAGTGCTAGTAGGCAGGGGAACAATCAGCCCCAGCATTTT
TRBJ1-5,TRBV4-2,NA,NA,CASSQGPSGGGNQPQHF,TGTGCCAGCAGCCAAGGCCCCTCCGGGGGGGGCAATCAGCCCCAGCATTTT
TRBJ1-2,TRBV21-1,NA,NA,CASSKKWGGDRGDGYTF,TGTGCCAGCAGCAAAAAATGGGGAGGGGACAGGGGAGATGGCTACACCTTC
TRBJ2-1,TRBV19,TRBD1,NA,CASSKGTGVYNEQFF,TGTGCCAGTAGTAAGGGGACAGGAGTCTACAATGAGCAGTTCTTC
TRBJ1-5,TRBV7-8,TRBD1,NA,CASNVQGSGPQHF,TGTGCCAGCAACGTACAGGGGTCGGGGCCCCAGCATTTT
TRBJ1-6,TRBV18,NA,NA,CASSPGGLRNSPLHF,TGTGCCAGCTCACCAGGAGGACTACGAAATTCACCCCTCCACTTT
TRBJ2-2,TRBV7-3,NA,NA,CASSQDKNTGELFF,TGTGCCAGCAGCCAAGACAAAAACACCGGGGAGCTGTTTTTT
TRBJ2-5,TRBV4-1,TRBD2,NA,CASSSQAGGRRKTQYF,TGCGCCAGCAGCTCGCAAGCGGGGGGGCGGCGGAAGACCCAGTACTTC
TRBJ2-1,TRBV5-5,NA,NA,CASTLRRGYDEQFF,TGTGCCAGCACCCTAAGGAGGGGTTATGATGAGCAGTTCTTC
TRBJ1-4,TRBV19,TRBD1,NA,CASSRQGEKLFF,TGTGCCAGTAGTAGACAGGGCGAAAAACTGTTTTTT
TRBJ1-2,TRBV20-1,NA,once,CSASGGALYGYTF,TGCAGTGCTAGTGGGGGAGCCCTCTATGGCTACACCTTC
TRBJ2-5,TRBV6-2/TRBV6-3,NA,NA,CASSYPQGQETQYF,TGTGCCAGCAGTTACCCGCAGGGCCAAGAGACCCAGTACTTC
TRBJ2-1,TRBV27,NA,NA,CASSFGGNEQFF,TGTGCCAGCAGTTTCGGGGGCAATGAGCAGTTCTTC
TRBJ2-7,TRBV6-2/TRBV6-3,TRBD2,NA,CASSYRLAGDYEQYF,TGTGCCAGCAGTTACAGACTAGCGGGGGACTACGAGCAGTACTTC
TRBJ2-1,TRBV6-5,NA,once,CASGRGSYNEQFF,TGTGCCAGTGGCAGGGGTTCCTACAATGAGCAGTTCTTC
TRBJ1-1,TRBV7-3,NA,NA,CASSLTGADTEAFF,TGTGCCAGCAGCTTGACAGGTGCGGACACTGAAGCTTTCTTT
TRBJ2-1,TRBV4-2,NA,NA,CASSRGNRGGYNEQFF,TGTGCCAGCAGCCGCGGAAACAGGGGGGGCTACAATGAGCAGTTCTTC
TRBJ1-2,TRBV7-9,NA,NA,CASSRTPDSRSNYGYTF,TGTGCCAGCAGCAGAACGCCCGACAGCCGATCTAACTATGGCTACACCTTC
TRBJ1-2,TRBV3-1/TRBV3-2,NA,NA,CASSLLEDIGHYGYTF,TGTGCCAGCAGCCTCCTCGAGGACATAGGTCACTATGGCTACACCTTC
TRBJ1-3,TRBV18,TRBD1,NA,CASSPPAGTGPGNTIYF,TGTGCCAGCTCACCCCCGGCTGGGACAGGCCCTGGAAACACCATATATTTT
TRBJ2-7,TRBV11-2,TRBD1,NA,CASSAGTGTLYEQYF,TGTGCCAGCAGCGCCGGGACAGGGACTTTGTACGAGCAGTACTTC
TRBJ1-6,TRBV7-9,TRBD1,once,CASSLVQGEGSPLHF,TGTGCCAGCAGCTTAGTACAGGGGGAAGGTTCACCCCTCCACTTT
TRBJ1-2,TRBV19,NA,NA,CASSTPGRRFYGYTF,TGTGCCAGTAGCACCCCCGGGAGGAGATTCTATGGCTACACCTTC
TRBJ2-7,TRBV13,NA,NA,CASSYGGQGPREQYF,TGTGCCAGCAGCTACGGGGGTCAAGGCCCGCGTGAGCAGTACTTC
TRBJ1-6,TRBV5-1,TRBD1,NA,CASSYQMTGQDSPLHF,TGCGCCAGCAGCTACCAAATGACAGGGCAGGATTCACCCCTCCACTTT
TRBJ1-2,TRBV3-1/TRBV3-2,NA,NA,CASSSPGYGYTF,TGTGCCAGCAGCTCCCCAGGGTATGGCTACACCTTC
TRBJ1-2,TRBV6-5,NA,once,CASSYSIRYGYTF,TGTGCCAGCAGTTACAGCATCCGGTATGGCTACACCTTC
TRBJ2-3,TRBV27,TRBD1,NA,CASILTGGALPDTQYF,TGTGCCAGCATACTCACAGGGGGCGCTTTACCAGATACGCAGTATTTT
TRBJ1-3,TRBV7-9,NA,NA,CASSSDRQVSGNTIYF,TGTGCCAGCAGCTCAGATCGACAGGTCTCTGGAAACACCATATATTTT
TRBJ2-5,TRBV7-3,TRBD1,NA,CASSLTQGAWETQYF,TGTGCCAGCAGCTTAACACAGGGGGCGTGGGAGACCCAGTACTTC
TRBJ1-5,TRBV18,NA,NA,CASSSGAVSNQPQHF,TGTGCCAGCTCATCAGGGGCGGTGAGCAATCAGCCCCAGCATTTT
TRBJ1-1,TRBV5-5,NA,NA,CASSLGGRRGVEAFF,TGTGCCAGCAGCTTGGGGGGCCGAAGGGGTGTAGAAGCTTTCTTT
TRBJ2-7,TRBV13,TRBD2,NA,CASSSGLASSYEQYF,TGTGCCAGCAGCTCGGGACTAGCGAGCTCCTACGAGCAGTACTTC
TRBJ1-2,TRBV4-1,NA,NA,CASSQGMMGPNYGYTF,TGCGCCAGCAGCCAAGGGATGATGGGCCCAAACTATGGCTACACCTTC